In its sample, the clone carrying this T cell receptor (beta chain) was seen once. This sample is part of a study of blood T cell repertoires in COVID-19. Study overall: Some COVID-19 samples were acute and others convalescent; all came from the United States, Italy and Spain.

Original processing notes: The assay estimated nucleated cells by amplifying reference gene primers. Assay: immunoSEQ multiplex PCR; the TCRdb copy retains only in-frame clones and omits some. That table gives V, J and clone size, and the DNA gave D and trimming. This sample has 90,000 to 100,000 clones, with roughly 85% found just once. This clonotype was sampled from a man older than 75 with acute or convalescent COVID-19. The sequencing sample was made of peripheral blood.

The CDR3 protein is CASTSRAQAAGELFF. CDR3 nucleotides: TGTGCCAGTACCTCCCGGGCACAGGCGGCCGGGGAGCTGTTTTTT. The V call is TRBV19, the J call TRBJ2-2; possibly TRBD1 for D (5 bases). The CDR3 is 15 residues long. CDR1 is LNHDA, CDR2 SQIVND, per germline (reference sequence). V lost 7 bases, J lost 6 bases, and 18 bases lay in between.